This TCR beta chain was captured in a study of T cells in narcolepsy. Study at large: Enrolled donors included narcolepsy type 1 or type 2 patients and healthy controls.

By frequency in the sample, this clone is medium-sized. Its matching antigen is unknown. Study-wide findings and caveats: Autoreactive clone sequences were missing from some blood memory CD4+ repertoires. Same-patient CSF and blood CD4+ T cell clonotypes included HCRT-specific and TRIB2-specific autoreactive ones. Autoreactive clonotypes reportedly recurred in blood of same and different patients, not controls.

CDR1 is DFQATT and CDR2 is SNEGSKA in the germline V gene (reference sequence). Deletions cut 3 bases from V and 7 bases from J, with 6 bases between. The CDR3 loop spans 10 amino acids. Repertoires were generated with immunoSEQ multiplex PCR, while TCRdb's copy carries only in-frame clones and drops some. This sample has tens of thousands of clones; 75% to 85% occur once, and the top ten carry approximately 1%. The V call is TRBV20-1, the J call TRBJ1-1; D is unresolved. The source material was CD45RA- memory CD4+ T cells from PBMCs. The receptor was derived from a human donor with narcolepsy. Here the CDR3 reads CSARQLEAFF. The CDR3, as DNA: TGCAGTGCTAGGCAGCTTGAAGCTTTCTTT.